Each of the 9 T cell receptor beta chains below was sequenced from the same sample in a study of T cells expressing NK-cell markers. For each CDR3 protein, TCRdb gives one entry from its re-call of the 5' RACE reads, without DNA. The sample holds some 340,000 distinct CDR3 sequences. The sequenced material came from blood T cells: a sorted CD56 or NKG2C T cell subset, CD4+ or CD8+ T cells, or bulk PBMC T cells (not recorded which). Receptors originate from a man aged 18 to 70 in good health.

The chain recombines TRBV5-8 with TRBJ2-2; TCRdb picks TRBD2, but there is no DNA to check that call. Germline values: CDR1 SGHTS, CDR2 YDEGEE. This CDR3 spans 17 amino acids. The chain's CDR3 is CASSPSPGLENTGELFF.

This chain joins TRBV3-1 and TRBJ2-6; TCRdb's D call, TRBD2, is unchecked because there is no DNA. Germline V lookup: CDR1 LGHDT, CDR2 YNNKEL (reference sequence). The CDR3 length is 20 residues. Here the CDR3 reads CASSQDPHRSPFSGANVLTF.

V gene TRBV5-5 combines with J gene TRBJ1-5; absent DNA, TCRdb's TRBD1 call cannot be checked. The germline V gene has CDR1 SGHKS and CDR2 YYEKEE (reference sequence). The CDR3 runs to 17 residues. The CDR3 spells CASSSTWGTGTNQPQHF.

The V and J genes are TRBV27 and TRBJ2-7; TCRdb's D call, TRBD1, is unchecked because there is no DNA. The germline V gene encodes CDR1 MNHEY and CDR2 SMNVEV (reference sequence). The CDR3 covers 16 residues. The CDR3 spells CASSRADSASSYEQYF.

The rearrangement links TRBV10-2 to TRBJ2-7; there is no DNA to check the TCRdb D call of TRBD2. The CDR3 extends over 15 amino acids. The germline V gene has CDR1 WSHSY and CDR2 SAAADI. This chain's CDR3 is CASSLLAGGPHEQYF.

The chain couples TRBV7-2 to TRBJ2-2. CDR1 and CDR2 from the germline V gene are SGHTA and FQGNSA. The CDR3 is made up of 14 amino acids. The CDR3 here is CASSFSRLTGELFF.

This chain joins TRBV20-1 and TRBJ2-5; no DNA is available, so the TRBD2 call from TCRdb remains unchecked. Germline V gives CDR1 DFQATT, CDR2 SNEGSKA (reference sequence). This CDR3 comprises 15 residues. The CDR3 loop is CSARGIGQGGETQYF.

The chain carries TRBV3-1 and TRBJ2-3; TCRdb lists TRBD2, though no DNA is available to test this call. This CDR3 contains 16 residues. Germline CDR1 reads LGHDT; CDR2 reads YNNKEL (reference sequence). The CDR3 is CASSPRDYYSTDTQYF.

J is TRBJ2-2 and V is TRBV5-1; TCRdb indicates TRBD1, and absent DNA this call remains unverified. This CDR3 contains 16 residues. Germline assignment: CDR1 SGHRS and CDR2 YFSETQ. The CDR3 loop reads CASRMGQGAKTGELFF.